The clone carrying this T cell receptor (beta chain) showed up many times. The data derive from a study of T cells in Graves' hyperthyroidism and ophthalmopathy. CDR3 length equals 16 residues. The V and J ends lost 5 bases and 2 bases respectively, with 17 bases between them. Germline-derived CDR1 and CDR2 are MDHEN and SYDVKM. Amplification yielded TCR beta CDR3 regions, with RNA transcripts as the source. The HTBI primer set served for first-round RT-PCR of the TCR CDR3. TCRdb itself ran the multiplex PCR reads through MiXCR, one entry per CDR3 protein. The sample includes 300,000 to 450,000 distinct CDR3 sequences, approximately 15% of them seen just once. Cells are PBMCs isolated from about 10 ml of fresh blood.

The gene calls are TRBV28 and TRBJ2-3; no firm D call. The receptor's source is a woman under 40 with Graves' ophthalmopathy. The sequencing input was blood. CDR3 nucleotide sequence: TGTGCCAGCAGTCCCAGACTCGGAACCGACACAGATACGCAGTATTTT. Translating it yields CASSPRLGTDTDTQYF.